The 12 T cell receptor beta chains presented below share a single source sample, sequenced in a study of T cells in Graves' hyperthyroidism and ophthalmopathy. Amplification yielded TCR beta CDR3 regions, with RNA transcripts as the source. The study used the HTBI primer set for a first-round RT-PCR of the TCR CDR3. MiXCR, run by TCRdb on the multiplex PCR reads, gives a single entry per CDR3 protein. The table lists around 450,000 distinct CDR3 sequences, approximately 14% of them singletons. The sample comprised blood. These receptors were taken from a young woman with Graves' hyperthyroidism.

In its sample, this clonotype was seen many times. The V gene is TRBV20-1, the J gene TRBJ2-5, with D perhaps matching TRBD1 or TRBD2 (6 bases each). The CDR3 contains 14 residues. CDR1 and CDR2 (germline): DFQATT, SNEGSKA (reference sequence). V shed 1 base and J shed 5 bases, with 14 bases lying between them. The CDR3: CSARGRGEWETQYF. Here the CDR3 DNA reads TGCAGTGCTAGAGGAAGGGGGGAGTGGGAGACCCAGTACTTC.

This clonotype was counted ten times or more. This sequence joins TRBV20-1 and TRBJ2-5; 8 nucleotides align to TRBD2. The CDR3 loop spans 15 amino acids. Germline V gene data show CDR1 as DFQATT and CDR2 as SNEGSKA (reference sequence). The junction had 9 bases not matched to a gene; V was cut back by 6 bases and J by 0 bases. CDR3 region: CSAIIPGGHQETQYF. DNA for the CDR3: TGCAGTGCGATTATCCCGGGGGGGCACCAAGAGACCCAGTACTTC.

As for this clonotype: This may stem from a read error, because a much larger clone lies one nucleotide away. This chain uses TRBV14 with TRBJ1-4; the D is unclear. V lost 5 bases and J lost 6, with 10 bases in between. Per the germline V gene, CDR1 is SGHDN and CDR2 is FVKESK. The CDR3 covers 13 residues. CDR3 sequence reads: CASSLRLDEKLFF. As DNA, the CDR3 is TGTGCCAGCAGCTTACGGTTAGATGAAAAACTGTTTTTT.

Only a few counts were recorded for this clonotype. This chain links TRBV10-3 with TRBJ2-7; D may be TRBD1 or TRBD2 (5 bases each). V lost 0 bases and J lost 4, with 28 bases in between. The CDR3 length is 20 residues. From germline, CDR1 is ENHRY and CDR2 SYGVKD. The CDR3 DNA sequence: TGTGCCATCAGTGAGTCGACTGGGACCGGGACGCACCTAGATCTTTACGAGCAGTACTTC. Amino acids: CAISESTGTGTHLDLYEQYF.

Comment on this clonotype: Given a much more abundant clone one base away, this may be a read error. The chain employs TRBV11-1 and TRBJ1-5, with 8 positions matching TRBD1. V gave up 1 base and J gave up 0 bases; unmatched junction bases: 11. Per germline, CDR1 SGHAT and CDR2 FQDESV (reference sequence). This CDR3 has 19 amino acids. The CDR3 DNA sequence: TGTGCCAGCAGCTTAGGGCCAGGGGGCCATCCCTTTAGCAATCAGCCCCAGCATTTT. It yields the protein CASSLGPGGHPFSNQPQHF.

In its sample, this clonotype was seen many times. The J gene is TRBJ1-2, the V gene TRBV29-1; D ambiguous. Between the trimmed V and J ends, which lost 0 bases and 7 bases, there was a span of 21 bases. The CDR3 covers 16 residues. Germline V gives CDR1 SQVTM, CDR2 ANQGSEA. This CDR3 reads CSVEDLLVIPPSGYTF. The CDR3 nucleotides read TGCAGCGTTGAAGATCTTCTCGTCATACCACCGAGTGGCTACACCTTC.

This clonotype was seen many times. This chain links TRBV2 with TRBJ1-1, with D uncertain. CDR1 SNHLY and CDR2 FYNNEI come from the germline V gene. The V end was cut by 3 bases, the J end by 4 bases, with 9 bases between. The length of the CDR3 is 13 residues. The CDR3 sequence is CASSDDSGTEAFF. CDR3 sequence (DNA): TGTGCCAGCAGTGACGACTCGGGCACTGAAGCTTTCTTT.

Comment on this clonotype: This may arise from a read error, as a much more abundant clone is one base away. V is TRBV11-2 and J is TRBJ2-5; TRBD1 agrees at 7 bases. This CDR3 has 14 amino acids. Germline V gene lookup returns CDR1 SGHAT and CDR2 FQNNGV. The J segment lost 3 bases and the V segment lost 7 bases, leaving 8 bases of the junction unmatched. The chain's CDR3 is CASTSGTVEETQYF. In DNA, the CDR3 is TGTGCCAGCACCTCCGGGACAGTGGAAGAGACCCAGTACTTC.

The chain couples TRBV28 to TRBJ1-1; TRBD1 matches at 9 bases. V lost 6 bases to trimming and J lost 1 base; unmatched junction nucleotides: 6. Germline CDR1 is MDHEN and CDR2 is SYDVKM. This CDR3 comprises 15 residues. The DNA of the CDR3 is TGTGCCAGCAGCCGGACAGGGGCCGGGAACACTGAAGCTTTCTTT. Translating it yields CASSRTGAGNTEAFF.

This clonotype was seen ten or more times. The genes are TRBV9 and TRBJ2-7, with D possibly being TRBD2 (6 bases). Germline CDR1 SGDLS, CDR2 YYNGEE. Trimming took off 3 bases at V and 2 bases at J, with 12 bases between the two ends. This CDR3 spans 14 amino acids. CDR3 coding DNA: TGTGCCAGCAGCGCGGGGGACGGAGCCTACGAGCAGTACTTC. Translated, it gives CASSAGDGAYEQYF.

This clonotype was seen ten or more times. The chain links TRBV29-1 to TRBJ2-7; weak D call: TRBD2 (5 bases). The V end lost 5 bases, the J end lost 7 bases, and 12 bases lay between the germline ends. Germline-derived CDR1 and CDR2 are SQVTM and ANQGSEA. The CDR3 totals 11 residues. The CDR3 DNA reads TGCAGCGTTCTGCTAGCTTCGGAGCAGTACTTC. This encodes CSVLLASEQYF.

This clonotype was detected a few times. A much more abundant neighbour one base away suggests this may be a read error. The CDR3 DNA reads as TGTGCCAGCAGCCCGGGACTAGAAGGGACCCAGTACTTC. Amino acids: CASSPGLEGTQYF. This chain uses TRBV11-1 with TRBJ2-5; TRBD2 agrees at 8 bases. Trimming removed 5 bases from V and 7 bases from J; junction bases left unmatched: 6. The CDR3 covers 13 residues. Looked up from germline, CDR1 is SGHAT and CDR2 is FQDESV (reference sequence).